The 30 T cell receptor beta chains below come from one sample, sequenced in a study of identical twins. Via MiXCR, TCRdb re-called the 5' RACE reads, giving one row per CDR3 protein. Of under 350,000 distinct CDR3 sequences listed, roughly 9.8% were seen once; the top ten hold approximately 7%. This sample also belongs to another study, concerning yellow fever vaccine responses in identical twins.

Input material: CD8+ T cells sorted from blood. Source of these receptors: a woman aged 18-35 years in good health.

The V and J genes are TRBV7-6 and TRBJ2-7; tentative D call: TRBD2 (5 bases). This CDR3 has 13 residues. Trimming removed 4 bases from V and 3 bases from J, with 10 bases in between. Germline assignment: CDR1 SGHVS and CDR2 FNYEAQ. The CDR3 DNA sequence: TGTGCCAGCAGCTCTGGACGGGACTACGAGCAGTACTTC. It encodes CASSSGRDYEQYF.

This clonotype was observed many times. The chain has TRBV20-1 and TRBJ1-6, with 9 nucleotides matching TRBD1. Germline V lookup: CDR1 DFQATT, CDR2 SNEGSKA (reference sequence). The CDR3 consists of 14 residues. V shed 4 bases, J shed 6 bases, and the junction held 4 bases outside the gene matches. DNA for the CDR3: TGCAGTGCTAAACCGGGACAGGGTAATTCACCCCTCCACTTT. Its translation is CSAKPGQGNSPLHF.

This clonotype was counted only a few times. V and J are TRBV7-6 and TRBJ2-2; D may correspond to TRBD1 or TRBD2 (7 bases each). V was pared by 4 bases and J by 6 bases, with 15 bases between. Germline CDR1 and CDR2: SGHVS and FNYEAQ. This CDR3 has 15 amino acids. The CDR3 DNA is TGTGCCAGCAGCTCAGGGGGGGTTCTGGCCGGGGAGCTGTTTTTT. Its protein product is CASSSGGVLAGELFF.

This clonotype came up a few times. The CDR3 DNA sequence: TGCGCCAGCAGCCAAGAGGCACAGAGCAATCAGCCCCAGCATTTT. Protein sequence: CASSQEAQSNQPQHF. The genes are TRBV4-1 and TRBJ1-5; D not resolved. The germline CDR1 and CDR2 sequences are MGHRA and YSYEKL. The germline V and J ends were trimmed by 0 bases and 1 base, with 7 bases remaining between them. The CDR3 extends over 15 amino acids.

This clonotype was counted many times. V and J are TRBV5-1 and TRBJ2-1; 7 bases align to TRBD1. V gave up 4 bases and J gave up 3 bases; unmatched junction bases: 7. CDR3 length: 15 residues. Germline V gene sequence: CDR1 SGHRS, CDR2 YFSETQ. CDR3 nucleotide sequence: TGCGCCAGCAGCCTTACCGGGACAGACTACAATGAGCAGTTCTTC. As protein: CASSLTGTDYNEQFF.

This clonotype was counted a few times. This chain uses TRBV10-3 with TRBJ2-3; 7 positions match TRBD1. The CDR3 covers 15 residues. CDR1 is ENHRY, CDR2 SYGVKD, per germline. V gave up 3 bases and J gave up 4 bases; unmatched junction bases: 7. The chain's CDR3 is CAISDSDGQADTQYF. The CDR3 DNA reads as TGTGCCATCAGTGACTCCGACGGACAGGCAGATACGCAGTATTTT.

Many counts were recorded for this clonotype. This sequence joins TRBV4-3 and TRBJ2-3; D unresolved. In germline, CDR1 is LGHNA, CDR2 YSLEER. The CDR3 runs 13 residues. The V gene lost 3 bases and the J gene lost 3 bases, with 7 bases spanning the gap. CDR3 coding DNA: TGCGCCAGCAGCCATAGAAAGACAGATACGCAGTATTTT. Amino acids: CASSHRKTDTQYF.

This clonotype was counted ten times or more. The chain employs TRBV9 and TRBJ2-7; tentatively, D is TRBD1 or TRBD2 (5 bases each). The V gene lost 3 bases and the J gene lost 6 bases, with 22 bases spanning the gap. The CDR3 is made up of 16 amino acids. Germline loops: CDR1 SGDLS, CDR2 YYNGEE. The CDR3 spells CASSANSGTMTGEQYF. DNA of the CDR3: TGTGCCAGCAGCGCAAATTCCGGGACCATGACCGGCGAGCAGTACTTC. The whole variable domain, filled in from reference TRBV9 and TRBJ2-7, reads DSGVTQTPKHLITATGQRVTLRCSPRSGDLSVYWYQQSLDQGLQFLIQYYNGEERAKGNILERFSAQQFPDLHSELNLSSLELGDSALYFCASSANSGTMTGEQYFGPGTRLTVT.

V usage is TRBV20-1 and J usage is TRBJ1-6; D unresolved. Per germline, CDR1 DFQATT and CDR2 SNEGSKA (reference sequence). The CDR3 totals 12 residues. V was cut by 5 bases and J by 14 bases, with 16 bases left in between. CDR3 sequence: CSAPANVLTLHF. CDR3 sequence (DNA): TGCAGTGCTCCCGCAAACGTCCTGACCCTCCACTTT.

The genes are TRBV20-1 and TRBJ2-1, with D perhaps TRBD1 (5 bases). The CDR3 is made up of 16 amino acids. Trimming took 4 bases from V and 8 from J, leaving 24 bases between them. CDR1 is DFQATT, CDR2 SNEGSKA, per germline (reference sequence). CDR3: CSAIKGAPFIGDEQFF. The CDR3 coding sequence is TGCAGTGCTATTAAAGGGGCCCCCTTCATAGGGGATGAGCAGTTCTTC.

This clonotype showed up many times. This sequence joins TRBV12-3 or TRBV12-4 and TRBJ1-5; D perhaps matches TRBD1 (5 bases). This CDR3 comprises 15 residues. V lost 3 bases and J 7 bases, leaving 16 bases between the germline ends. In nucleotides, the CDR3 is TGTGCCAGCAGTTTTTTAGGGGACGAAAGCCAGCCCCAGCATTTT. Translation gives CASSFLGDESQPQHF.

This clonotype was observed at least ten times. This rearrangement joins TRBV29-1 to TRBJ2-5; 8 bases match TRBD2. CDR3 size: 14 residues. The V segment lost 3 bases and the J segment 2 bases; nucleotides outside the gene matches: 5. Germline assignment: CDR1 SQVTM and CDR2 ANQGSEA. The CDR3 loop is CSVDAGRVQETQYF. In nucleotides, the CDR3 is TGCAGCGTTGACGCCGGGAGGGTACAAGAGACCCAGTACTTC.

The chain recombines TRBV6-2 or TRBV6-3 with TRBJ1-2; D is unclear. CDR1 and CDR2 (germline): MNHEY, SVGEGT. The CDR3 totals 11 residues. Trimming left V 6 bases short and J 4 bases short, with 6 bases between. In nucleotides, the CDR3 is TGTGCCAGCAGATTGGGCTATGGCTACACCTTC. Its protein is CASRLGYGYTF.

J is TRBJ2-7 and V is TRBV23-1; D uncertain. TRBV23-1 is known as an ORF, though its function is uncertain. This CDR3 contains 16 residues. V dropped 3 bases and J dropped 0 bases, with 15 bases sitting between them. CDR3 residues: CASSHPPLGSSYEQYF. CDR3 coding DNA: TGCGCCAGCAGTCACCCCCCTCTGGGGTCCTCCTACGAGCAGTACTTC.

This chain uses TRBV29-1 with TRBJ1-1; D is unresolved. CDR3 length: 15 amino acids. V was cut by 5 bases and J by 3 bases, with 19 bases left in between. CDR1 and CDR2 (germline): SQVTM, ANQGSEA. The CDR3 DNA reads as TGCAGCGTTTACCTCCGGGCCCAAAGGGACACTGAAGCTTTCTTT. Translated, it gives CSVYLRAQRDTEAFF. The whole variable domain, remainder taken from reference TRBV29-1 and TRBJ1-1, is SAVISQKPSRDICQRGTSLTIQCQVDSQVTMMFWYRQQPGQSLTLIATANQGSEATYESGFVIDKFPISRPNLTFSTLTVSNMSPEDSSIYLCSVYLRAQRDTEAFFGQGTRLTVV.

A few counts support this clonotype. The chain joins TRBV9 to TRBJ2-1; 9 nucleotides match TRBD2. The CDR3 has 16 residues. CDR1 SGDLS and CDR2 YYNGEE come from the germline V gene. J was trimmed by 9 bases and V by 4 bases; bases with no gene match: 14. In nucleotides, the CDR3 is TGTGCCAGCAGCTTCTTAGCGGGGGCCATGCTAGGTGAGCAGTTCTTC. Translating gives CASSFLAGAMLGEQFF.

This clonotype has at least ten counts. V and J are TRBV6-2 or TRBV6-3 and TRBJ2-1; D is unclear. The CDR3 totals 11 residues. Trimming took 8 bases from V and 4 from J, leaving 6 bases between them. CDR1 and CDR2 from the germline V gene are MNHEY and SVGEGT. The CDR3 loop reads CASGVYNEQFF. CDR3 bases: TGTGCCAGCGGGGTATACAATGAGCAGTTCTTC.

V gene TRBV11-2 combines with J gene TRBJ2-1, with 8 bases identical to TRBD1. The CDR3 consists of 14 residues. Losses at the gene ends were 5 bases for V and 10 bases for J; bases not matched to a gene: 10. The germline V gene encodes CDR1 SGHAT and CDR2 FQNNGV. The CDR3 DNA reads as TGTGCCAGCAGCCCCGAGGACAGGGTAAGGGAGCAGTTCTTC. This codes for CASSPEDRVREQFF.

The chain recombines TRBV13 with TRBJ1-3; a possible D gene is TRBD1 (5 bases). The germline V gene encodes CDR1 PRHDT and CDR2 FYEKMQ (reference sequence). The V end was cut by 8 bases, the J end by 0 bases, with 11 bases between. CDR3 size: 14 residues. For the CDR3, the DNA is TGTGCCAGCCGGGGTGGGGGCTCTGGAAACACCATATATTTT. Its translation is CASRGGGSGNTIYF.

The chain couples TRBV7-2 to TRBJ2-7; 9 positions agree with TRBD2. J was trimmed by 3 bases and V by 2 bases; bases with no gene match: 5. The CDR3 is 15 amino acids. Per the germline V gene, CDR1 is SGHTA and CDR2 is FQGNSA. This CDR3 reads CASSLWTSDYYEQYF. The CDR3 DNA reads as TGTGCCAGCAGCTTATGGACTAGCGATTACTACGAGCAGTACTTC.

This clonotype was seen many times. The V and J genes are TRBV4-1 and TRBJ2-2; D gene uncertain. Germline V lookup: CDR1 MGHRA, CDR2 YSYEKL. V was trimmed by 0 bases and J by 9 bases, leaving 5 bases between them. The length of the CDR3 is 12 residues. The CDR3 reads CASSQDDWELFF. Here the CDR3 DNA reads TGCGCCAGCAGCCAAGATGATTGGGAGCTGTTTTTT.

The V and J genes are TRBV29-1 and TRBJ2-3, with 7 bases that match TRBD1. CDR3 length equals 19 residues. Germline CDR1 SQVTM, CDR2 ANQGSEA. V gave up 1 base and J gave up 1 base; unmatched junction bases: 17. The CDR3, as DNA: TGCAGCGTTGAAGCTATAAGACAGGGCCCCCGGGGTGGCACAGATACGCAGTATTTT. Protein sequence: CSVEAIRQGPRGGTDTQYF.

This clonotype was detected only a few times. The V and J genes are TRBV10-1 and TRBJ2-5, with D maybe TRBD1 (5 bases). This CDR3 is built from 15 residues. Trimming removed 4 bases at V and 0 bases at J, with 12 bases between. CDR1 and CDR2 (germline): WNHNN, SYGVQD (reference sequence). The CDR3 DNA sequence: TGCGCCAGCAGTGGGACCAAGGGGAACCAAGAGACCCAGTACTTC. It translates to CASSGTKGNQETQYF.

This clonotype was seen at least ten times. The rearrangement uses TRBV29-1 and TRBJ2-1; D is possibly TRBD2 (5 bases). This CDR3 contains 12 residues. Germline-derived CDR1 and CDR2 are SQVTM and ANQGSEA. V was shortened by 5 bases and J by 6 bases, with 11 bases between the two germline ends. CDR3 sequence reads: CSVFWEFNEQFF. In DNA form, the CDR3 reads TGCAGCGTTTTCTGGGAGTTCAATGAGCAGTTCTTC.

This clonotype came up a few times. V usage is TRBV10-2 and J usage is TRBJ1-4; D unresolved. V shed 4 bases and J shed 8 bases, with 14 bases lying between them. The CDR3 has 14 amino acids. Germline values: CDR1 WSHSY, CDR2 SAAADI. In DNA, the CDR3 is TGCGCCAGCAGTGGCGGGGTTGGGTACGAAAAACTGTTTTTT. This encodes CASSGGVGYEKLFF.

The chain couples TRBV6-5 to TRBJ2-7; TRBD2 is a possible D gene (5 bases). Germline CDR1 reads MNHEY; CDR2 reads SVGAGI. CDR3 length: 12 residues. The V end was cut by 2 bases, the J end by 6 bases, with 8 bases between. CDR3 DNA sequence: TGTGCCAGCAGTTACGCCGAGGGCGAGCAGTACTTC. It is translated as CASSYAEGEQYF.

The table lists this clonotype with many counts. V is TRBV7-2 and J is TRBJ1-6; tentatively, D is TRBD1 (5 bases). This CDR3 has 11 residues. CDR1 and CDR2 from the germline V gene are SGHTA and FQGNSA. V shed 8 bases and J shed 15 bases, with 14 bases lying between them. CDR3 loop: CASYTGRDLHF. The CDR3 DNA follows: TGTGCCAGCTATACGGGCAGGGACCTCCACTTT.

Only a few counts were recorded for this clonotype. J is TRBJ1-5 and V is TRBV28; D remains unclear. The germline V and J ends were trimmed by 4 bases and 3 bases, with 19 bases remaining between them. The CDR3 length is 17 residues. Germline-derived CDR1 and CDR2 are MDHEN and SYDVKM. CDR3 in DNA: TGTGCCAGCAGTTGGAACCTTGGAGGTCGGGTCAATCAGCCCCAGCATTTT. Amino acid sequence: CASSWNLGGRVNQPQHF.

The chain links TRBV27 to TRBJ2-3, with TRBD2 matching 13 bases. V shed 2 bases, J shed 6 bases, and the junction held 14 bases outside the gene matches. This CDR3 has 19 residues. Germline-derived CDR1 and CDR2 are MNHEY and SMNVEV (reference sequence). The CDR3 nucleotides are TGTGCCAGCAGTTTAAGGGGACTAGCGGGATCCATGTGGGGGGATACGCAGTATTTT. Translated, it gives CASSLRGLAGSMWGDTQYF.

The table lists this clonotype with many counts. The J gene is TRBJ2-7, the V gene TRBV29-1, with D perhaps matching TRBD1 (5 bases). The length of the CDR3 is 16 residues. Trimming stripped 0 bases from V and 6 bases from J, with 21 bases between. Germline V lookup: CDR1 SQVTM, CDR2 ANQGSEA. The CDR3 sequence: CSVEDSDREYVGEQYF. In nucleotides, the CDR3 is TGCAGCGTTGAAGATTCTGACAGAGAGTACGTTGGCGAGCAGTACTTC.